One and the same sample provided the 27 T cell receptor beta chains below, sequenced in a study of tumor and adjacent non-tumor tissue in lung cancer listed by TCRdb under 2018. RNA was isolated from bulk, unsorted tissue, and RNA quality was assessed with a NanoDrop ND-1000 and an Agilent 2100. For the normal lung samples, distant non-tumor tissue was collected more than 3 cm away from the tumor edge. Libraries were built with multiplex PCR. The data were produced on an Illumina HiSeq 2500. Following protocols modified from ARM-PCR, the researchers constructed TCRbeta libraries through three rounds of nested PCR with primers (Table S4). TCRdb's own reprocessing of the public reads used fastp at Q25 and MiXCR and kept productive beta chains. One record per CDR3 amino acid sequence lists the most common genes and DNA. This sample lists tens of thousands of distinct CDR3 sequences; around 61% were detected once. 25% to 35% of the sample lies in the top ten.

The sequencing input was distant non-tumor lung tissue. The receptors here all came from a man in his 70s with non-small cell lung cancer.

This clonotype was seen only once. A much bigger clone sits one base away, suggesting this may be a read error. J is TRBJ2-2 and V is TRBV5-4, with a weak D call TRBD2 (7 bases). Germline lookup yields CDR1 SGHNT and CDR2 YYREEE (reference sequence). The CDR3 runs to 16 residues. DNA of the CDR3: TGTGCCATCAGCTACGGGGGCGGGAGACCCACCGGGGAGCTGTTTTTT. This translates into CAISYGGGRPTGELFF.

This clonotype was seen a handful of times. The chain couples TRBV30 to TRBJ2-5; 7 bases agree with TRBD1. V lost 0 bases, J lost 5 bases, and 3 bases stayed unmatched. Per germline, CDR1 GTSNPN and CDR2 SVGIG (reference sequence). This CDR3 comprises 13 residues. This CDR3 is CAWSVGGGETQYF. The CDR3 DNA sequence: TGTGCCTGGAGTGTAGGGGGCGGTGAGACCCAGTACTTC. Full variable domain (remainder filled in from reference TRBV30 and TRBJ2-5): SQTIHQWPATLVQPVGSPLSLECTVEGTSNPNLYWYRQAAGRGLQLLFYSVGIGQISSEVPQNLSASRPQDRQFILSSKKLLLSDSGFYLCAWSVGGGETQYFGPGTRLLVL.

A note on this clonotype: Since a much larger clone is just one base distant, this may be a read error. The chain employs TRBV4-1 and TRBJ1-5; TRBD1 might be the D (6 bases). CDR3 size: 18 residues. Germline CDR1 MGHRA, CDR2 YSYEKL. The V end was cut by 0 bases, the J end by 4 bases, with 19 bases between. The CDR3, as DNA: TGCGCCAGCAGCCAAGATAGTAGGGTAGGGGGTCAGAATCAGCCCCAGCATTTT. Its translation is CASSQDSRVGGQNQPQHF.

Notes on this clonotype: One end of the junction is discordant with germline, which a read error may explain. This sequence joins TRBV11-2 and TRBJ2-7; D is possibly TRBD1 (5 bases). The CDR3 sequence is 15 residues long. Germline lookup yields CDR1 SGHAT and CDR2 FQNNGV. The chain's CDR3 is CASSLVRGSHYEHYF. The CDR3 DNA sequence: TGTGCCAGCAGCTTAGTTAGGGGATCTCACTACGAGCACTACTTC.

This clonotype has a handful of counts. Compared with germline, one end of the junction differs, possibly owing to a read error. This chain joins TRBV6-6 and TRBJ2-3; no clear D. Germline V gives CDR1 MNHNY, CDR2 SVGAGI (reference sequence). The CDR3 runs to 12 residues. CDR3 in DNA: TGTGCCAGCAGTCGCAGCACAGATACGCAATATTTT. Translated: CASSRSTDTQYF.

As concerns this clonotype: One end of the junction varies from germline; a read error may be responsible. This chain links TRBV12-3 or TRBV12-4 with TRBJ1-4; D is undetermined. The CDR3 runs 11 residues. CDR3 sequence reads: CASTLREILFF. The CDR3 DNA reads as TGTGCCAGCACTTTGAGGGAAATACTGTTTTTT.

As concerns this clonotype: Since the CDR3 does not end with the conserved phenylalanine or tryptophan, this likely comes from a read error. The chain carries TRBV12-3 or TRBV12-4 and TRBJ2-7; tentative D call: TRBD2 (5 bases). The CDR3 totals 13 residues. This chain's CDR3 is CASSLAGWYEQYS. DNA for the CDR3: TGTGCCAGCAGTCTAGCAGGCTGGTACGAGCAGTACTCC.

Regarding this clonotype: A junction boundary mismatches the germline segment, possibly from a read error. CDR3 in DNA: TGTGCCAGCAGTTATGCAGGGAACACCCGGGAGCTGTTTTTT. Its translation is CASSYAGNTRELFF. The chain is built from TRBV12-3 or TRBV12-4 and TRBJ2-2, with D tentatively TRBD1 (5 bases). This CDR3 region has 14 residues.

In the case of this clonotype: This likely comes from a read error, as the CDR3 has no conserved phenylalanine or tryptophan at its end. This chain links TRBV11-1 with TRBJ2-7, with D tentatively TRBD2 (6 bases). The CDR3 consists of 15 residues. Germline V lookup: CDR1 SGHAT, CDR2 FQDESV (reference sequence). V dropped 1 base and J dropped 1 base, with 11 bases sitting between them. The CDR3 bases are TGTGCCAGCAGCTTAGGACTAGAGAGTTCCTACGAGCAGTACCTC. It encodes CASSLGLESSYEQYL.

Notes on this clonotype: A clone one base away is much larger, so this may be a read error. The rearrangement uses TRBV6-1 and TRBJ2-3; the D is unclear. Germline CDR1 reads MNHNS; CDR2 reads SASEGT. This CDR3 spans 15 amino acids. The DNA of the CDR3 is TGTGCCAGCAGTGAAGCGCGGCACCCCACAGATATGCAGTATTTT. Its translation is CASSEARHPTDMQYF.

This clonotype was picked up a small number of times. This chain joins TRBV9 and TRBJ1-3; no firm D call. The CDR3 covers 15 residues. Germline-derived CDR1 and CDR2 are SGDLS and YYNGEE. V gave up 4 bases and J gave up 1 base, with 12 bases separating them. DNA of the CDR3: TGTGCCAGCAGCTCTCTGACCGAATCTGGAAACACCATATATTTT. It is translated as CASSSLTESGNTIYF.

Remarks on this clonotype: At one of its ends the junction is not consistent with the germline gene, which may arise from a read error. The chain uses TRBV11-2 and TRBJ1-1, with D perhaps matching TRBD1 (5 bases). Germline CDR1 and CDR2: SGHAT and FQNNGV. The length of the CDR3 is 14 residues. The CDR3 here is CASSSDGAGTEALF. CDR3 nucleotide sequence: TGTGCCAGCAGCTCAGACGGGGCGGGTACTGAAGCATTGTTT.

As for this clonotype: As the CDR3 is not closed by the conserved phenylalanine or tryptophan, this likely results from a read error. The chain combines TRBV28 with TRBJ2-1, with TRBD1 as a possible D gene (6 bases). V was clipped by 6 bases and J by 8 bases, with 11 bases between them. The CDR3 sequence is 12 residues long. Germline CDR1 MDHEN, CDR2 SYDVKM. The chain's CDR3 is CASSDRFYEQFL. As DNA, the CDR3 is TGTGCCAGCAGCGACAGGTTTTATGAGCAGTTCTTA.

Concerning this clonotype itself: This may come from a read error, since a much larger clone is one base off. The chain combines TRBV4-1 with TRBJ1-5; maybe TRBD1 (6 bases). Trimming cost V 2 bases and J 4 bases, with 24 bases left between them. Germline CDR1 reads MGHRA; CDR2 reads YSYEKL. The CDR3 is 19 amino acids. The CDR3 DNA reads TGCGCCAGCAGCCAAAGACTTAGGAACGTCGGGACATTGAATCAGCCCCAGCATTTT. As protein: CASSQRLRNVGTLNQPQHF.

Turning to this clonotype: It may be a read error: a sequence one base away is much more abundant. V usage is TRBV6-5 and J usage is TRBJ1-4, with D possibly TRBD1 on 6 matching bases. Trimming removed 0 bases at V and 6 bases at J, with 11 bases between. Looked up from germline, CDR1 is MNHEY and CDR2 is SVGAGI. The CDR3 has 15 amino acids. CDR3 DNA: TGTGCCAGCAGTTACTCATGGGGGGCAGATGAAAAACTGTTTTTT. It translates to CASSYSWGADEKLFF.

With respect to this clonotype: A read error may produce the germline difference seen at one junction end. The J gene is TRBJ1-2, the V gene TRBV11-2, with TRBD1 matching 7 bases. CDR3 size: 14 residues. From germline, CDR1 is SGHAT and CDR2 FQNNGV. This chain's CDR3 is CASSVDRELSGCTF. The CDR3 DNA follows: TGTGCCAGCAGCGTTGACAGGGAACTAAGTGGCTGCACCTTC.

The chain carries TRBV11-3 and TRBJ2-5; D is undetermined. The CDR3 has 9 amino acids. CDR1 and CDR2 (germline): SGHNT, YENEEA. CDR3 in amino acids: CTCWETQYF. Written as DNA, the CDR3 is TGTACCTGCTGGGAGACCCAGTACTTC.

About this clonotype: Likely a read error: the CDR3 ends without its conserved phenylalanine or tryptophan. No DNA is shown, since the ends of the CDR3 on it are uncertain; the CDR3 is the one TCRdb lists. The chain joins TRBV29-1 to TRBJ1-3. The CDR3 is 12 residues long, counting both termini. CDR1 is SQVTM, CDR2 ANQGSEA, per germline. The CDR3: CSVALQGNTINS.

For this clonotype: This could be a read error, since a much larger clone is one nucleotide away. This chain joins TRBV28 and TRBJ1-1; 10 bases are a match to TRBD1. CDR1 and CDR2 from the germline V gene are MDHEN and SYDVKM. The CDR3 is 15 residues long. The CDR3 region has the DNA TGTACCAGCAGTTTAGTCCGGACAGGGGGGACTGAAGCTTTCTTT. Its translation is CTSSLVRTGGTEAFF. The full variable domain, rest sourced from reference TRBV28 and TRBJ1-1, is DVKVTQSSRYLVKRTGEKVFLECVQDMDHENMFWYRQDPGLGLRLIYFSYDVKMKEKGDIPEGYSVSREKKERFSLILESASTNQTSMYLCTSSLVRTGGTEAFFGQGTRLTVV.

This rearrangement joins TRBV28 to TRBJ2-1, with TRBD2 as a possible D gene (6 bases). The CDR3 sequence is 15 residues long. V shed 5 bases and J shed 1 base, with 12 bases lying between them. In germline, CDR1 is MDHEN, CDR2 SYDVKM. The CDR3 loop is CASSLEGGSYNEQFF. The CDR3 nucleotides are TGTGCCAGCAGTCTAGAGGGAGGATCCTACAATGAGCAGTTCTTC.

The rearrangement links TRBV6-2 or TRBV6-3 to TRBJ2-7, with D tentatively TRBD1 (6 bases). With 5 bases removed from V and 0 bases from J, the gap between germline ends came to 14 bases. The CDR3 covers 15 residues. Germline CDR1 is MNHEY and CDR2 is SVGEGT. CDR3 DNA sequence: TGTGCCAGCAGTGACCCGACAGGTGGCTCCTACGAGCAGTACTTC. Translating it yields CASSDPTGGSYEQYF.

With respect to this clonotype: An end of the junction does not agree with germline; a read error may underlie this. This rearrangement joins TRBV28 to TRBJ2-5, with D perhaps TRBD2 (6 bases). The CDR3 spans 15 residues. Germline assignment: CDR1 MDHEN and CDR2 SYDVKM. The chain's CDR3 is CASSTRGLGAEAQYF. The CDR3 DNA is TGTGCCAGCAGTACCCGGGGACTGGGAGCAGAGGCCCAGTACTTC.

This clonotype came up many times. The chain carries TRBV5-1 and TRBJ1-5, with 7 bases identical to TRBD1. This CDR3 is 17 amino acids long. The J segment lost 2 bases and the V segment lost 0 bases, leaving 8 bases of the junction unmatched. CDR1 SGHRS and CDR2 YFSETQ come from the germline V gene. For the CDR3, the DNA is TGCGCCAGCAGCTTGGGGACAGGCACCGGGGGCAATCAGCCCCAGCATTTT. Its translation: CASSLGTGTGGNQPQHF.

This clonotype was counted once. The chain has TRBV6-5 and TRBJ2-1; D might be TRBD1 (7 bases). The CDR3 runs 14 residues. Germline V CDR1 and CDR2: MNHEY, SVGAGI. This chain's CDR3 is CVTGAEGAYNGQFF. The CDR3 DNA is TGTGTCACGGGGGCCGAGGGGGCCTACAATGGACAGTTCTTC.

J is TRBJ1-2 and V is TRBV4-2; D is ambiguous. From germline, CDR1 is LGHNA and CDR2 YNFKEQ. The CDR3 is 16 residues long. The germline V and J ends were trimmed by 3 bases and 6 bases, with 20 bases remaining between them. CDR3 amino acids: CASSHPVPRRGNGYTF. Here the CDR3 DNA reads TGTGCCAGCAGCCACCCCGTTCCTCGCCGTGGTAATGGCTACACCTTC.

In the case of this clonotype: The junction shows a germline mismatch at one end, possibly a read error. The chain links TRBV6-6 to TRBJ2-7, with D unclear. From germline, CDR1 is MNHNY and CDR2 SVGAGI (reference sequence). There are 12 residues in the CDR3. CDR3: CASSLGTYKQYF. CDR3 in DNA: TGTGCCAGCAGTTTGGGTACCTACAAGCAGTACTTC.

For this clonotype: It is likely a read error, because the conserved phenylalanine at the end of the CDR3 is missing. This sequence joins TRBV11-2 and TRBJ2-5, with 7 positions matching TRBD2. Germline V gives CDR1 SGHAT, CDR2 FQNNGV. The CDR3 has 17 amino acids. CDR3 nucleotides: TGTGCCAACAGCTTAGGGGCTAGCGGCATCGTCGTGGAGACCCAGTACCTC. Residues: CANSLGASGIVVETQYL.